Listed below are T cell receptor beta chains from one sample, sequenced in a study of CD8+CD57+ T cells in acquired aplastic anemia. TCRdb recomputed calls from the reads with MiXCR, one row per CDR3 protein. The sample records about 290,000 distinct CDR3 sequences, about 50% being singletons. Sequenced input: sorted CD4+, CD8+, or CD8+CD57+ T cells (not recorded which) from PBMCs. Receptors were obtained from a human donor with aplastic anemia. Each CDR3 is given with its conserved first and last residue. Not all rows give a size; the values are once, few, many and, for expanded clones, a class.

v_call clone_size cdr3_aa
TRBV7-8 - CASSHGGGPGNTIYF
TRBV12-3/TRBV12-4 - CASSPTGVSYNEQFF
TRBV25-1 - CASSLLAETQYF
TRBV18 many CASSPNSRDHEQFF
TRBV11-2 many CASSLDPGQGPYEQYF
TRBV4-2 many CASSGGGYGEQFF
TRBV2 - CASSYSPLAENTEAFF
TRBV5-1 - CASSLAGFSGYTF
TRBV20-1 - CSARPPERNEQFF
TRBV7-7 many CASSPSRTSGFGNEQFF
TRBV7-2 - CASSSWDIRNTEAFF
TRBV9 - CASSLFKTTGELFF
TRBV24-1 - CATSDSTSGSLNEQFF
TRBV15 - CATSGDSLETQYF
TRBV2 - CASKKSFGAGSYNEQFF
TRBV7-3 - CASSQSSGTRDPCEQYF
TRBV11-2 - CASSADYLPDNEQFF
TRBV24-1 - CATSNPLTGKETQYF
TRBV15 - CATSRGGVAYEQYF
TRBV7-2 - CASSPSGSDYNEQFF
TRBV7-8 - CASSYTEMNTEAFF
TRBV7-2 - CASSLGLGGLSETQYF
TRBV25-1 - CASSVGSSYGYTF
TRBV7-6 - CASSLDPSGGSDTQYF
TRBV5-1 many CASRPLTGGNEKLFF
TRBV20-1 - CSASSMQYF
TRBV7-3 many CASSSQETQYF
TRBV7-3 - CASSFGMVGDTQYF
TRBV19 few CASSVTGPYGYTF
TRBV2 - CASTRDHPANTGELFF
TRBV25-1 - CASSNPRAVAASYEQYF
TRBV20-1 few CSARQGARYEQYF
TRBV4-1 - CASSQEVGVAYYEQYF
TRBV7-3 - CASSGGASTEQYF
TRBV10-3 - CAISGKGTDTQYF
TRBV5-1 - CASSSQPTRTGF
TRBV24-1 - CAIQRPQGAVNTEAFF
TRBV15 - CATKDRGNQPQHF
TRBV7-2 many CASSKRQVYGYTF
TRBV5-1 many CASSFTSNTEAFF
TRBV20-1 many CSARDQSNTEAFF
TRBV7-7 - CASSQRDRVEIAYNSPLHF
TRBV27 many CASRGAARVYEQYF
TRBV6-5 - CASSYSGQVGHSPLHF
TRBV2 - CASSRERGQGYTF
TRBV19 - CASSLAGGPSNEQFF
TRBV2 many CASSQEGLRQETQYF
TRBV10-3 - CAISAGTDSGNTIYF
TRBV11-2 many CASSLGTYSNQPQHF
TRBV7-9 few CASSFGQNQPQHF
TRBV4-1 - CASSLPTRGTGEPFF
TRBV19 - CARSKKQGIYEQYF
TRBV29-1 - CSVTSRGRVEYEQYF
TRBV19 - CASSPRGLAGYNEQFF
TRBV15 - CATSRVGQGVRIEQLF
TRBV20-1 - CSARALGGGEKLFF
TRBV20-1 once CSARAGGSGANVLTF
TRBV7-8 - CASSTQTGAIQYF
TRBV12-3/TRBV12-4 - CASSAGLAGGTQETQYF